The T cell receptor (beta chain) described here comes from a study of T cell repertoires in cytomegalovirus infection. In the study overall: Public signatures in TCR beta pointed to CMV infection and matching HLA type. Notes on the study in general: Cumulative frequency of public TCR beta families picked out carriers of CMV plus the relevant HLA. Across the ex vivo response, the dominant clonotypes were HLA-C-restricted CMV-specific TCR beta clonotypes.

In its sample, this clonotype was seen a few times. What it recognizes is unknown. Each CDR3 protein is one row after TCRdb ran MiXCR on the reads. The sample has approximately 630,000 distinct CDR3 sequences, around 24% seen once. From germline, CDR1 is SQVTM and CDR2 ANQGSEA. V dropped 3 bases and J dropped 4; count of bases not matched to a gene: 5. This CDR3 comprises 13 residues. The sequenced material came from CD8+ T cells from PBMCs. The clonotype was recovered from a human donor in good health (CMV status not recorded). Some clones in this sample may be carry-over from other donors' samples. The rearrangement joins TRBV29-1 to TRBJ1-2; 7 nucleotides match TRBD1. CDR3 nucleotides: TGCAGCGTTGATACAGGGGTAATCTATGGCTACACCTTC. Amino acids: CSVDTGVIYGYTF. The variable domain in full, with the rest retrieved from reference TRBV29-1 and TRBJ1-2, is SAVISQKPSRDICQRGTSLTIQCQVDSQVTMMFWYRQQPGQSLTLIATANQGSEATYESGFVIDKFPISRPNLTFSTLTVSNMSPEDSSIYLCSVDTGVIYGYTFGSGTRLTVV.